This T cell receptor (beta chain) originates from a study of blood T cell repertoires in COVID-19. Study information: Researchers got acute and convalescent COVID-19 samples from the United States, Italy and Spain.

There are 15 residues in the CDR3. Germline CDR1 KGHDR, CDR2 SFDVKD. Trimming cost V 5 bases and J 5 bases; bases outside gene matches: 5. The table came from immunoSEQ multiplex PCR; TCRdb's copy has only in-frame clones and leaves some out. The profile shows over 150,000 clones, about 78% of them singletons. This receptor was identified in a woman aged 45-60 years who had recovered from COVID-19. Sequencing was done on a sample of PBMCs or T cells enriched from blood (not recorded which). The V call is TRBV24-1, the J call TRBJ2-5, with TRBD2 matching 12 bases. The CDR3 DNA reads TGTGCCACCAGTGTGCTAGCGGGAGGGCGGGAGACCCAGTACTTC. It translates to CATSVLAGGRETQYF.